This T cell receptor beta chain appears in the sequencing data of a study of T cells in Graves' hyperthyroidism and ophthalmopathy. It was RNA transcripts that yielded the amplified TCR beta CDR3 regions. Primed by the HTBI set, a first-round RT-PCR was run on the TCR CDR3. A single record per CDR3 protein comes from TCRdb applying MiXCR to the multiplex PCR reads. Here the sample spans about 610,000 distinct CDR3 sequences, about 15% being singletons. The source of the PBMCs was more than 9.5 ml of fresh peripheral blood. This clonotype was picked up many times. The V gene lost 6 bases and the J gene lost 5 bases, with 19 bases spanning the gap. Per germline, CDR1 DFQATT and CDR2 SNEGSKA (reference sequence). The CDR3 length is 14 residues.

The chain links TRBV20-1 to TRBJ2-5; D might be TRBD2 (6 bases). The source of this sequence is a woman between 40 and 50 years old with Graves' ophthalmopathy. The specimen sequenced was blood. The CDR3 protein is CSAQERDGGETQYF. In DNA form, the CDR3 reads TGCAGTGCCCAAGAACGGGATGGAGGGGAGACCCAGTACTTC.